This passage covers 11 T cell receptor beta chains from one sample sequenced in a study of identical twins. TCRdb reprocessed the 5' RACE reads via MiXCR and lists one record per CDR3 protein. The sample includes around 690,000 distinct CDR3 sequences, about 20% of them seen just once. This sample was shared with a second study, whose subject was T cells expressing NK-cell markers.

Sample: PBMCs. The receptors originated from a young woman in good health.

This chain uses TRBV27 with TRBJ2-1, with 8 bases identical to TRBD2. CDR1 is MNHEY, CDR2 SMNVEV, per germline (reference sequence). After removal of 7 bases from V and 2 bases from J, the junction contained 13 bases not matched to a gene. CDR3 length: 17 residues. CDR3 coding DNA: TGTGCCAGCATGGGACTAGTCGGTGGGGGCCCCTACAATGAGCAGTTCTTC. This sequence encodes CASMGLVGGGPYNEQFF.

This clonotype was seen more than once but under ten times. The chain combines TRBV12-3 or TRBV12-4 with TRBJ2-1, with a weak D call TRBD1 (6 bases). This CDR3 has 15 residues. Trimming cost V 3 bases and J 5 bases, with 14 bases left between them. The CDR3 region has the DNA TGTGCCAGCAGTTTCCGTGGGGGCTACGACAATGAGCAGTTCTTC. This gives the protein CASSFRGGYDNEQFF.

This clonotype was counted a few times. The V and J genes are TRBV7-2 and TRBJ2-7; D is uncertain. Germline CDR1 is SGHTA and CDR2 is FQGNSA. The V end was cut by 6 bases, the J end by 4 bases, with 16 bases between. This CDR3 contains 14 residues. The CDR3 region has the DNA TGTGCCAGCAGACCTGGAGCTACGATGTACGAGCAGTACTTC. This sequence encodes CASRPGATMYEQYF.

The table lists this clonotype with a few counts. V is TRBV12-3 or TRBV12-4 and J is TRBJ2-1; D might be TRBD1 (8 bases). The V and J ends lost 5 bases and 7 bases respectively, with 18 bases between them. CDR3 length: 15 residues. CDR3 in DNA: TGTGCCAGCAGTCCGGGGGGACAGGTGGGGAATGAGCAGTTCTTC. This encodes CASSPGGQVGNEQFF.

This clonotype was seen ten or more times. J is TRBJ1-1 and V is TRBV12-3 or TRBV12-4; D is possibly TRBD1 (6 bases). The CDR3 consists of 14 residues. With 5 bases removed from V and 5 bases from J, the gap between germline ends came to 15 bases. CDR3 protein: CASSPTGRGTEAFF. The CDR3 coding sequence is TGTGCCAGCAGTCCCACAGGGAGGGGGACTGAAGCTTTCTTT.

V and J are TRBV2 and TRBJ2-1; 7 bases line up with TRBD1. This CDR3 has 12 amino acids. CDR1 is SNHLY and CDR2 is FYNNEI in the germline V gene. The V and J ends lost 9 bases and 15 bases, in that order; junction bases with no gene match: 14. This chain's CDR3 is CASTKQGHQGFF. For the CDR3, the DNA is TGTGCCAGTACCAAACAGGGGCATCAGGGGTTCTTC.

This clonotype came up a few times. A much larger clone lies one base from this, so it may be a read error. The chain links TRBV27 to TRBJ2-1, with D tentatively TRBD1 (6 bases). V was trimmed by 3 bases and J by 5 bases, leaving 8 bases between them. The CDR3 extends over 13 amino acids. From germline, CDR1 is MNHEY and CDR2 SMNVEV (reference sequence). The chain's CDR3 is CASSFKGDNEQFF. CDR3 bases: TGTGCCAGCAGTTTCAAGGGGGACAATGAGCAGTTCTTC.

This chain links TRBV7-2 with TRBJ2-2; possible D gene TRBD2, 6 bases. Germline lookup yields CDR1 SGHTA and CDR2 FQGNSA. The CDR3 has 14 amino acids. Trimming left V 7 bases short and J 4 bases short, with 13 bases between. The CDR3 reads CASTLGRGTGELFF. CDR3 in DNA: TGTGCCAGCACCCTAGGGCGGGGCACCGGGGAGCTGTTTTTT. The complete variable domain, with remaining parts taken from reference TRBV7-2 and TRBJ2-2, reads GAGVSQSPSNKVTEKGKDVELRCDPISGHTALYWYRQSLGQGLEFLIYFQGNSAPDKSGLPSDRFSAERTGGSVSTLTIQRTQQEDSAVYLCASTLGRGTGELFFGEGSRLTVL.

Regarding this clonotype: A junction boundary mismatches the germline segment, possibly from a read error. The rearrangement links TRBV6-6 to TRBJ2-5, with D unclear. CDR1 is MNHNY, CDR2 SVGAGI, per germline (reference sequence). The CDR3 has 10 residues. The CDR3 is CASSSGHTNF. The CDR3 region has the DNA TGTGCCAGCAGTTCAGGCCACACCAACTTC.

In this sample, this clonotype turned up many times. The chain combines TRBV2 with TRBJ2-5; unclear D gene. V lost 0 bases and J lost 5, with 13 bases in between. Germline assignment: CDR1 SNHLY and CDR2 FYNNEI. The CDR3 is 15 amino acids. The CDR3 loop reads CASSEALRLRETQYF. For the CDR3, the DNA is TGTGCCAGCAGTGAAGCGCTTCGCCTAAGGGAGACCCAGTACTTC.

This clonotype came up a few times. This chain joins TRBV5-1 and TRBJ2-2; D may be TRBD1 (6 bases). This CDR3 region has 15 residues. V was trimmed by 3 bases and J by 4 bases, leaving 13 bases between them. Looked up from germline, CDR1 is SGHRS and CDR2 is YFSETQ. The CDR3 sequence: CASSSQGPGTGELFF. CDR3 DNA sequence: TGCGCCAGCAGCTCCCAGGGGCCGGGCACCGGGGAGCTGTTTTTT.